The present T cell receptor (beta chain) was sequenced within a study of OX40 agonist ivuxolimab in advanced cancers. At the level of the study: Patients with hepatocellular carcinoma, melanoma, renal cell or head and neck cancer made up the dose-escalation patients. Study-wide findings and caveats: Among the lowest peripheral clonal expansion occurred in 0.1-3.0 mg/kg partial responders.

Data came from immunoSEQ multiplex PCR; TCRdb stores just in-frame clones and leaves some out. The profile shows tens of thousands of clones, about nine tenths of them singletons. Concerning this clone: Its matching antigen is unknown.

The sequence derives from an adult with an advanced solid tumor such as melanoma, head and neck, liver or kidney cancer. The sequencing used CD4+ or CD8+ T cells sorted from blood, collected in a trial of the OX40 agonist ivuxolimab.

The CDR3 loop is CASRQDYSNQPQHF. CDR3 in DNA: TGTGCCAGCAGACAGGATTATAGCAATCAGCCCCAGCATTTT. This rearrangement joins TRBV6-5 to TRBJ1-5; D may be TRBD1 (5 bases). Germline V CDR1 and CDR2: MNHEY, SVGAGI. V lost 6 bases and J lost 0, with 9 bases in between. The CDR3 totals 14 residues.